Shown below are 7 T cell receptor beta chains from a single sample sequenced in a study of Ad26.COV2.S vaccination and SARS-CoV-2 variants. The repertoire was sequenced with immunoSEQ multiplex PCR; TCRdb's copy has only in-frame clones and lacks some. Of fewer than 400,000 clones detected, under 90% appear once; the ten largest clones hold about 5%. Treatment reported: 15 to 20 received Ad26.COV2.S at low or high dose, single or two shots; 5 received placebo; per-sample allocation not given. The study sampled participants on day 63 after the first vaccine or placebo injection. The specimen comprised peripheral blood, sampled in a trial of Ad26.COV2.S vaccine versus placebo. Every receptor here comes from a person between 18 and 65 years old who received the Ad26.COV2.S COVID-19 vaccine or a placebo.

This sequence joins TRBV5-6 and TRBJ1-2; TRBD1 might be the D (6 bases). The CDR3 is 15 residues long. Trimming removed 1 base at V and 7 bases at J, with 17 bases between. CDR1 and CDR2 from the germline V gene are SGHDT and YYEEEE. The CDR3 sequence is CASSLRGGTPGGYTF. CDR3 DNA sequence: TGTGCCAGCAGCTTGAGGGGGGGCACTCCTGGTGGCTACACCTTC.

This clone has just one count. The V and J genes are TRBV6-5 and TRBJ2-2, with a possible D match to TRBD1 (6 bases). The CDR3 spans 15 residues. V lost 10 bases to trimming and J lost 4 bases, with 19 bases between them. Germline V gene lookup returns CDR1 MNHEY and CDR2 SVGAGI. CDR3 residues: CAIPGQGSITGELFF. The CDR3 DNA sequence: TGTGCCATCCCGGGGCAGGGGAGTATCACCGGGGAGCTGTTTTTT.

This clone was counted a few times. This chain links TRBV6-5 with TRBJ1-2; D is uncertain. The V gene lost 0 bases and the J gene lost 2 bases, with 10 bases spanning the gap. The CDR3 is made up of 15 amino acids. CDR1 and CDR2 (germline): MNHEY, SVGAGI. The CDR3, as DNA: TGTGCCAGCAGTTACTCCGTGTACTCCAACTATGGCTACACCTTC. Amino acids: CASSYSVYSNYGYTF.

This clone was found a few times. The CDR3 reads CASRSTIAGYTF. The CDR3 coding sequence is TGTGCCAGCAGGTCTACTATAGCCGGCTACACCTTC. The V call is TRBV2, the J call TRBJ1-2; D is unresolved. V lost 6 bases and J 8 bases, leaving 13 bases between the germline ends. The length of the CDR3 is 12 residues. In germline, CDR1 is SNHLY, CDR2 FYNNEI.

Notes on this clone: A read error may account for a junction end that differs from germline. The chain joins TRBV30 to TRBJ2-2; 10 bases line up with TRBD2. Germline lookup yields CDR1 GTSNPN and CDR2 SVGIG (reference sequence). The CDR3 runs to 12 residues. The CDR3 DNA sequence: TGTGCCTGGAGGGCTAGCGGGAGTCAATGCCTTTTT. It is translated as CAWRASGSQCLF.

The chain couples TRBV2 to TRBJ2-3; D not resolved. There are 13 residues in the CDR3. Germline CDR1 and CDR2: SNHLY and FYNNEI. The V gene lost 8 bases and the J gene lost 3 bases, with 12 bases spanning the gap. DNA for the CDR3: TGTGCCAGCTACATGAAGGATACAGATACGCAGTATTTT. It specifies CASYMKDTDTQYF.

Written as DNA, the CDR3 is TGTGCCAGCAGCGACCCGGGACAGGGACGGATGAACACTGAAGCTTTCTTT. Translation: CASSDPGQGRMNTEAFF. J is TRBJ1-1 and V is TRBV6-2 or TRBV6-3; 9 bases line up with TRBD1. J was trimmed by 0 bases and V by 6 bases; bases with no gene match: 11. Germline assignment: CDR1 MNHEY and CDR2 SVGEGT. This CDR3 has 17 amino acids.